This T cell receptor (beta chain) was sequenced for a study of T cell clonotyping in hematopoietic cell transplantation. As for the study in general: Cytoreduction preceded collection of pretransplant recipient samples. Broader study findings: After transplant, recipient diversity fell while pathologically expanded clonotypes grew through day 180.

Time point denoted: recipient sample about 28 days before transplant, after cytoreduction. Recipients were bled about 28 days pretransplant and at posttransplant days 30, 100, 180. Assay: immunoSEQ multiplex PCR; the TCRdb copy retains only in-frame clones and omits some. The data show roughly 24,000 clones, 84% seen once. Note on this clone: Its antigen is unknown.

CDR1 and CDR2 from the germline V gene are SNHLY and FYNNEI. The CDR3 runs 13 residues. V lost 1 base, J lost 8 bases, and 0 bases stayed unmatched. The sequence was obtained from an older woman with acute myeloid leukemia. Some clones in this sample may be carry-over from other donors' samples. Sequenced material: peripheral blood mononuclear cells, taken before stem cell transplant. The chain couples TRBV2 to TRBJ2-1, with TRBD1 matching 9 bases. CDR3 sequence reads: CASSEGTGDEQFF. The CDR3 DNA reads as TGTGCCAGCAGTGAAGGGACAGGGGATGAGCAGTTCTTC.